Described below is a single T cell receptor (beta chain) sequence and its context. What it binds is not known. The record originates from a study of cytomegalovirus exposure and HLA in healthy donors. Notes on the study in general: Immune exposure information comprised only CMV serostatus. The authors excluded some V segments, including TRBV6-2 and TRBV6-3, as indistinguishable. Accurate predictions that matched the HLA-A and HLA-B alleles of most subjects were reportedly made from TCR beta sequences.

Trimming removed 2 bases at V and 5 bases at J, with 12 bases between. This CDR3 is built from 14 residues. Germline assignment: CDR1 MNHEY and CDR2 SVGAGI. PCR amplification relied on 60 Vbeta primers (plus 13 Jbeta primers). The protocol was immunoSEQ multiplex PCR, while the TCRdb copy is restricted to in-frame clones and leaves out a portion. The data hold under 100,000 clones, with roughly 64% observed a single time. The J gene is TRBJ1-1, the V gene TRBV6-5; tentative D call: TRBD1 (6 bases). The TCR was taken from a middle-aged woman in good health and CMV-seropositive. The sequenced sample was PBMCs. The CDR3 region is CASSYRGGGTEAFF. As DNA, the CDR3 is TGTGCCAGCAGTTACCGGGGAGGGGGTACTGAAGCTTTCTTT.